This T cell receptor beta chain comes out of a study of T-cell memory formation after mild COVID-19. General study points: Contracting clones from day 15 to 85 showed balanced CD4/CD8; later expanders favored CD4+.

Trimming pared 0 bases from V and 9 bases from J, leaving 18 bases between. CDR3 size: 15 residues. Germline CDR1 reads SGHAT; CDR2 reads FQNNGV. Comment on this clonotype: As yet, its antigen is unknown.

TCRdb reprocessed the 5' RACE reads via MiXCR and lists one record per CDR3 protein. The table lists 200,000 or so distinct CDR3 sequences, 9.5% to 10% of them singletons. The sample consisted of PBMCs or a T cell subset sorted from them (not recorded which). This TCR derives from a man aged 18 to 30 who had mild COVID-19 (a few samples of this study predate the infection). Cell type and time point are not known. The chain couples TRBV11-2 to TRBJ2-7; possibly TRBD2 for D (6 bases). CDR3 protein: CASSLDPRGVGGQYF. CDR3 bases: TGTGCCAGCAGCTTAGATCCCCGAGGGGTCGGGGGGCAGTACTTC.